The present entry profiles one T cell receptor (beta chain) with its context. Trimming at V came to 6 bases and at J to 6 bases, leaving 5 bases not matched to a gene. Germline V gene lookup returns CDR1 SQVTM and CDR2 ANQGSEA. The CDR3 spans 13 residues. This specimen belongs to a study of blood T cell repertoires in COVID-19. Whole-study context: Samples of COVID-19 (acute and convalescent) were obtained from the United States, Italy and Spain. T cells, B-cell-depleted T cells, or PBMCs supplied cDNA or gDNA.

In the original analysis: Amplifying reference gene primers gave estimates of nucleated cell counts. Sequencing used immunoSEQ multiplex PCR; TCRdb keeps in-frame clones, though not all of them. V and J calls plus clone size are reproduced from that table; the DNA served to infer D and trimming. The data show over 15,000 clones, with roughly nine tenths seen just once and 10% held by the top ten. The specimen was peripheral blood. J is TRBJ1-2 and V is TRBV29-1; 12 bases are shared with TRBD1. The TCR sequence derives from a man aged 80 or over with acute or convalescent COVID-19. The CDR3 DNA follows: TGCAGCGTGGGACAGGGGGCCGGGGATGGCTACACCTTC. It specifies CSVGQGAGDGYTF.